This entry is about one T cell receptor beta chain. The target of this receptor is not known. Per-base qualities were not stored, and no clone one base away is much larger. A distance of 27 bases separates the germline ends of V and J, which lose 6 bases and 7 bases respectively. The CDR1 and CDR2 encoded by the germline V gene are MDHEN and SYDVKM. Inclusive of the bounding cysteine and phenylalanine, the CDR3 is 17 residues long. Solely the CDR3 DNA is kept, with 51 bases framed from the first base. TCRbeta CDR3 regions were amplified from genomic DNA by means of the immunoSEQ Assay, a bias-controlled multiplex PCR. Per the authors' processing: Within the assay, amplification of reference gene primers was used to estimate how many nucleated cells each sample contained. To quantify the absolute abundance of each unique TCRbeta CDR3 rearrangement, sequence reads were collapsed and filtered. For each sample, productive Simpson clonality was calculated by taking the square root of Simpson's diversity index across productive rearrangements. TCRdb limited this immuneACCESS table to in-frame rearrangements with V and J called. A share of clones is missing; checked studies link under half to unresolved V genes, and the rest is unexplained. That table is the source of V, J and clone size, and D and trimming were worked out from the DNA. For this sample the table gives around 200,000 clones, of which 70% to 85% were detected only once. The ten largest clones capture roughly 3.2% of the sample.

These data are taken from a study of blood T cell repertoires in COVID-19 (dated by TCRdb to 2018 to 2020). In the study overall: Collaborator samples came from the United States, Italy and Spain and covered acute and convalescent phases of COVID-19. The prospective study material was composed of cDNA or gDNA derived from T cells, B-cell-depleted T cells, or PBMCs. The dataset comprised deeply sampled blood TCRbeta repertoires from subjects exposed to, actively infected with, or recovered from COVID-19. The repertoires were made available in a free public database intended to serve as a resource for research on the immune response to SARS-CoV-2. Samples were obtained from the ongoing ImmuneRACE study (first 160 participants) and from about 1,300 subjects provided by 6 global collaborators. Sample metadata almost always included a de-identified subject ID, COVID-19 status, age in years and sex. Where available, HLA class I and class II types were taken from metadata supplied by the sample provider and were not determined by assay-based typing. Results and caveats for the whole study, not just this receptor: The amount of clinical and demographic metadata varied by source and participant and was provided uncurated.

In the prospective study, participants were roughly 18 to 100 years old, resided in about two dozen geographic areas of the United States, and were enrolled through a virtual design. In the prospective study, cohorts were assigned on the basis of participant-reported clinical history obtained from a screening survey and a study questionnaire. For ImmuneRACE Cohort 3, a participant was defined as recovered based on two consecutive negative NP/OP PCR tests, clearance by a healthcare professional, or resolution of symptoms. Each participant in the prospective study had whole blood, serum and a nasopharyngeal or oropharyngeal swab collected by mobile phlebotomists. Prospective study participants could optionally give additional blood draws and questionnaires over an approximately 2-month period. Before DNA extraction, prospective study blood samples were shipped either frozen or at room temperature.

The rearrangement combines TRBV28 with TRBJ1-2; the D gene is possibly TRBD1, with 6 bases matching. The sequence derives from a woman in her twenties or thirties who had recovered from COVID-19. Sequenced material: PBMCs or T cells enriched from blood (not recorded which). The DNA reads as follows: TGTGCCAGCAGGCCCTGGGACACGGTCGAGATTTCGGGTGGCTACACCTTC. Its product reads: CASRPWDTVEISGGYTF.